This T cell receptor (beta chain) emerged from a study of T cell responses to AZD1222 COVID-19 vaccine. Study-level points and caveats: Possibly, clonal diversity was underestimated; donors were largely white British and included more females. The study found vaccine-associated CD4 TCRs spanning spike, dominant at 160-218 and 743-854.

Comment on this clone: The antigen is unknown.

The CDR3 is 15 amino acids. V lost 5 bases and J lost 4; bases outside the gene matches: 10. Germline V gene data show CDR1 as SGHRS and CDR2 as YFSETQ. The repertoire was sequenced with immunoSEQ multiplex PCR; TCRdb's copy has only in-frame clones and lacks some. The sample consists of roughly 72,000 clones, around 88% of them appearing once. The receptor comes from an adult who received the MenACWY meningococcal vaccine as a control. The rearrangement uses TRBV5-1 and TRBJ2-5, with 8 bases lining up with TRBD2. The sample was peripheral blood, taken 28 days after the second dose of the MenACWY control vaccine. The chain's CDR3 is CASSLLGSGGETQYF. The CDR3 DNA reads TGCGCCAGCAGTTTATTAGGGAGCGGGGGAGAGACCCAGTACTTC.